A selection of T cell receptor beta chains follows, all from one sample in a study of shared clonotypes between healthy human individuals. TCRdb keeps only in-frame clones here, not all; method: immunoSEQ multiplex PCR. This sample has approximately 1.5 million clones, with less than 99% found just once. The sample consisted of naive CD4+ T cells sorted from blood. Source of these receptors: a man aged 25 to 40 in good health. Each CDR3 is given with its conserved first and last residue. Each record gives: CDR3 DNA, CDR3 protein, D gene, J gene, V gene, clone size. A D gene is named only where the DNA matches it firmly. Clone size is not always given. Where it is, it says once, few, many or a class for expanded clones.

CDR3nt: TGCGCCAGCAGTGAGGCCCGGGGCCCCTACAATGAGCAGTTCTTC
CDR3aa: CASSEARGPYNEQFF
d_gene: NA
j_gene: TRBJ2-1
v_gene: TRBV10-1
abundance: NA

CDR3nt: TGTGCCAGCAGCTTCGGACTAGCGGGAATAGGGGGTGAGCAGTTCTTC
CDR3aa: CASSFGLAGIGGEQFF
d_gene: TRBD2
j_gene: TRBJ2-1
v_gene: TRBV27
abundance: once

CDR3nt: TGCAGCGTTGTGGAGCCTGGGACAGTCACCGAGCAGTACTTC
CDR3aa: CSVVEPGTVTEQYF
d_gene: TRBD1
j_gene: TRBJ2-7
v_gene: TRBV29-1
abundance: once

CDR3nt: TGCAGTGTATCGCACCTCGGGGGTATGTTCTTC
CDR3aa: CSVSHLGGMFF
d_gene: NA
j_gene: TRBJ2-1
v_gene: TRBV20-1
abundance: NA

CDR3nt: TGTGCCAGCAGTTCGGCTAGCGGGAGGATACGGGAGACCCAGTACTTC
CDR3aa: CASSSASGRIRETQYF
d_gene: TRBD2
j_gene: TRBJ2-5
v_gene: TRBV28
abundance: NA

CDR3nt: TGTGCCAGCAGCTCATTGACAGACAACTATGGCTACACCTTC
CDR3aa: CASSSLTDNYGYTF
d_gene: NA
j_gene: TRBJ1-2
v_gene: TRBV5-4
abundance: once

CDR3nt: TGTGCCAGTAGTATAGGGGGCATCCGGGGAGGCACTGAAGCTTTCTTT
CDR3aa: CASSIGGIRGGTEAFF
d_gene: NA
j_gene: TRBJ1-1
v_gene: TRBV19
abundance: NA

CDR3nt: TGCGCCAGCAGTGAGTCGCGGGCACGGGACCTACAAGAGACCCAGTACTTC
CDR3aa: CASSESRARDLQETQYF
d_gene: NA
j_gene: TRBJ2-5
v_gene: TRBV10-1
abundance: once

CDR3nt: TGTGCCAGCGGGTGGACACACGCCACAGATACGCAGTATTTT
CDR3aa: CASGWTHATDTQYF
d_gene: NA
j_gene: TRBJ2-3
v_gene: TRBV7-9
abundance: NA

CDR3nt: TGTGCCAGCAGTTCCCTGACTAGTCTTGCCCAGTTCTTC
CDR3aa: CASSSLTSLAQFF
d_gene: NA
j_gene: TRBJ2-1
v_gene: TRBV28
abundance: NA

CDR3nt: TGTGCCAGTCAAGCGTCCGGGGGGATTCAGCCCCAGCATTTT
CDR3aa: CASQASGGIQPQHF
d_gene: NA
j_gene: TRBJ1-5
v_gene: TRBV28
abundance: NA

CDR3nt: TGCGCCAGCAGCTTGGCGGGAGACTATGGCTACACCTTC
CDR3aa: CASSLAGDYGYTF
d_gene: NA
j_gene: TRBJ1-2
v_gene: TRBV5-1
abundance: NA

CDR3nt: TGCAGCGGGATCGGACAGGTTGTAGATACGCAGTATTTT
CDR3aa: CSGIGQVVDTQYF
d_gene: TRBD1
j_gene: TRBJ2-3
v_gene: TRBV29-1
abundance: NA

CDR3nt: TGTGCCAGTAACAGGGACAGGGACTATGGCTACACCTTC
CDR3aa: CASNRDRDYGYTF
d_gene: TRBD1
j_gene: TRBJ1-2
v_gene: TRBV19
abundance: NA

CDR3nt: TGTGCCAGCAGCGTAGGCTGGGGTATCACAGATACGCAGTATTTT
CDR3aa: CASSVGWGITDTQYF
d_gene: NA
j_gene: TRBJ2-3
v_gene: TRBV9
abundance: NA

CDR3nt: TGTGCCAGCAAGGGGGGTCAGTACGAGCAGTACTTC
CDR3aa: CASKGGQYEQYF
d_gene: NA
j_gene: TRBJ2-7
v_gene: TRBV28
abundance: once

CDR3nt: TGTGCCAGCAGCTGGGGAATTCCCTACGAGCAGTACTTC
CDR3aa: CASSWGIPYEQYF
d_gene: NA
j_gene: TRBJ2-7
v_gene: TRBV5-6
abundance: NA

CDR3nt: TGTGCCAGCAGTCACACCGGGGAGCTGTTTTTT
CDR3aa: CASSHTGELFF
d_gene: NA
j_gene: TRBJ2-2
v_gene: TRBV11-2
abundance: few

CDR3nt: TGTGCCAGCAGTACCGGACAGGGCTGGTTCGGGCATAGCTCCTACGAGCAGTACTTC
CDR3aa: CASSTGQGWFGHSSYEQYF
d_gene: TRBD1
j_gene: TRBJ2-7
v_gene: TRBV2
abundance: NA

CDR3nt: TGTGCCAGCAGCTTTAATACCGAGCGGGAAAACGAGCAGTACTTC
CDR3aa: CASSFNTERENEQYF
d_gene: TRBD2
j_gene: TRBJ2-7
v_gene: TRBV7-2
abundance: NA

CDR3nt: TGTGCCAGCTCAGCCTTACAGGGGGTTGGCACAGATACGCAGTATTTT
CDR3aa: CASSALQGVGTDTQYF
d_gene: TRBD1
j_gene: TRBJ2-3
v_gene: TRBV18
abundance: once

CDR3nt: TGTGCCAGCAGCTTAAATCCGGGGACGAACTATGGCTACACCTTC
CDR3aa: CASSLNPGTNYGYTF
d_gene: NA
j_gene: TRBJ1-2
v_gene: TRBV7-3
abundance: NA

CDR3nt: TGTGCCAGCTCACCAGCCAGAATATACGAGCAGTACTTC
CDR3aa: CASSPARIYEQYF
d_gene: NA
j_gene: TRBJ2-7
v_gene: TRBV18
abundance: NA

CDR3nt: TGTGCCAGCAGCGCCCGCCCATACAATGAGCAGTTCTTC
CDR3aa: CASSARPYNEQFF
d_gene: NA
j_gene: TRBJ2-1
v_gene: TRBV9
abundance: NA

CDR3nt: TGCAGCGTTGGCTGGGGACTAGCGGGAGACGAGACCCAGTACTTC
CDR3aa: CSVGWGLAGDETQYF
d_gene: TRBD2
j_gene: TRBJ2-5
v_gene: TRBV29-1
abundance: NA

CDR3nt: TGCACCAAGGGACAGGGATTCAGGTTGTCGGGTGAGCAGTTCTTC
CDR3aa: CTKGQGFRLSGEQFF
d_gene: TRBD1
j_gene: TRBJ2-1
v_gene: TRBV4-3
abundance: NA

CDR3nt: TGTGCCAGCAGCATGACAGGGGCGAACACCGGGGAGCTGTTTTTT
CDR3aa: CASSMTGANTGELFF
d_gene: TRBD1
j_gene: TRBJ2-2
v_gene: TRBV7-3
abundance: NA

CDR3nt: TGTGCCAGCAGTTTATGGGGGCAGGACGAAGCTTTCTTT
CDR3aa: CASSLWGQDEAFF
d_gene: NA
j_gene: TRBJ1-1
v_gene: TRBV28
abundance: NA

CDR3nt: TGTGCCAGCAGTAGTAGCGGGAGGGCCAACGAGCAGTACTTC
CDR3aa: CASSSSGRANEQYF
d_gene: TRBD2
j_gene: TRBJ2-7
v_gene: TRBV6-1
abundance: NA

CDR3nt: TGTGCCAGCAGTTTATTTCCTAGCGGGAGAGGAGAGACCCAGTACTTC
CDR3aa: CASSLFPSGRGETQYF
d_gene: TRBD2
j_gene: TRBJ2-5
v_gene: TRBV27
abundance: NA

CDR3nt: TGTGCCAGCACCCCTTCCTGGGGGCTACCCTATGGCTACACCTTC
CDR3aa: CASTPSWGLPYGYTF
d_gene: NA
j_gene: TRBJ1-2
v_gene: TRBV28
abundance: once

CDR3nt: TGTGCCAGCAGCTTCGGACTAGCTGTCGATACGCAGTATTTT
CDR3aa: CASSFGLAVDTQYF
d_gene: TRBD2
j_gene: TRBJ2-3
v_gene: TRBV7-2
abundance: NA

CDR3nt: TGTGCCAGCTCGGGGCAGAGGACGGCAGAGACCCAGTACTTC
CDR3aa: CASSGQRTAETQYF
d_gene: NA
j_gene: TRBJ2-5
v_gene: TRBV18
abundance: NA

CDR3nt: TGTGCCACCAGCTCAGCGGGTCGGCAGTACTACGAGCAGTACTTC
CDR3aa: CATSSAGRQYYEQYF
d_gene: NA
j_gene: TRBJ2-7
v_gene: TRBV15
abundance: NA

CDR3nt: TGTGCCAGCACACTAGCGGGGAGCTCCTACGAGCAGTACTTC
CDR3aa: CASTLAGSSYEQYF
d_gene: TRBD2
j_gene: TRBJ2-7
v_gene: TRBV28
abundance: NA

CDR3nt: TGCAGCGTTGAAGATAGTCTCGGGCAAGCTTTCTTT
CDR3aa: CSVEDSLGQAFF
d_gene: NA
j_gene: TRBJ1-1
v_gene: TRBV29-1
abundance: NA

CDR3nt: TGTGCCAGCAGTTTCGACCGGCTAGCGGGAGTCGATGAGCAGTTCTTC
CDR3aa: CASSFDRLAGVDEQFF
d_gene: TRBD2
j_gene: TRBJ2-1
v_gene: TRBV27
abundance: NA

CDR3nt: TGTGCCAGCAGCCCAAACGAGGGGCAGACCCAGTACTTC
CDR3aa: CASSPNEGQTQYF
d_gene: NA
j_gene: TRBJ2-5
v_gene: TRBV11-3
abundance: NA

CDR3nt: TGTGCCAGCTCAGGACGGATCAATGAGCAGTTCTTC
CDR3aa: CASSGRINEQFF
d_gene: NA
j_gene: TRBJ2-1
v_gene: TRBV6-5
abundance: NA

CDR3nt: TGTGCCAGCTCAACAACAGGGTACGAGCAGTACTTC
CDR3aa: CASSTTGYEQYF
d_gene: NA
j_gene: TRBJ2-7
v_gene: TRBV18
abundance: NA

CDR3nt: TGCGCCAGCAGCCCGCATACGGGGGACTCCTACGAGCAGTACTTC
CDR3aa: CASSPHTGDSYEQYF
d_gene: NA
j_gene: TRBJ2-7
v_gene: TRBV5-1
abundance: NA

CDR3nt: TGTGCCAGCAGTCTCCGAAGGGAAATGACTAATGAGCAGTACTTC
CDR3aa: CASSLRREMTNEQYF
d_gene: NA
j_gene: TRBJ2-7
v_gene: TRBV28
abundance: NA